This section outlines one TCR beta chain sequence together with its context. Its specificity is not known. Subsets obtained from CD4+ cells comprised CD45RA+ naive and CD45RA-negative memory cells. The data belong to a study of shared clonotypes between healthy human individuals. Findings and caveats of the study: The small donor group covered limited genetic and exposure diversity.

TCRdb keeps only in-frame clones here, not all; method: immunoSEQ multiplex PCR. The sample carries hundreds of thousands of clones, around 67% recorded once. Trimming took off 3 bases at V and 5 bases at J, with 11 bases between the two ends. Germline V lookup: CDR1 SGDLS, CDR2 YYNGEE. CDR3 length: 13 residues. The clonotype originates from a woman younger than 45 in good health. V gene TRBV9 combines with J gene TRBJ2-5; D gene unclear. The sample taken for sequencing was memory CD4+ T cells sorted from blood. As to subset: CD45RA-negative fraction. The CDR3 loop reads CASSAYTTETQYF. The DNA of the CDR3 is TGTGCCAGCAGCGCGTACACCACGGAGACCCAGTACTTC.